Following are 7 T cell receptor beta chains from one sample sequenced in a study of PD-1 blockade in classical Hodgkin lymphoma. The repertoire was sequenced with immunoSEQ multiplex PCR; TCRdb's copy has only in-frame clones and lacks some. The repertoire holds about 150,000 clones, around four fifths seen once, with about 9% in the top ten. Every patient experienced relapse after autologous stem cell transplantation, and brentuximab vedotin exposure varied. This material consisted of peripheral blood mononuclear cells (PBMCs), taken before the second cycle of nivolumab. All receptors derive from a human donor with classical Hodgkin lymphoma.

This chain connects TRBV19 to TRBJ2-2; 11 bases map to TRBD1. V was pared by 1 base and J by 7 bases, with 8 bases of the junction left unmatched. CDR1 and CDR2 (germline): LNHDA, SQIVND (reference sequence). This CDR3 has 17 amino acids. The CDR3 nucleotides read TGTGCCAGTAGTATAGCCGTCGGACAGGGGGCCAACGGGGAGCTGTTTTTT. Translation gives CASSIAVGQGANGELFF.

This clone has a single count. The chain carries TRBV5-4 and TRBJ1-4, with D possibly being TRBD1 (5 bases). Germline assignment: CDR1 SGHNT and CDR2 YYREEE (reference sequence). The CDR3 is 13 residues long. V dropped 1 base and J dropped 8 bases, with 9 bases sitting between them. The CDR3 DNA reads as TGTGCCAGCAGCTTGAGGGGTGAAGAAAAACTGTTTTTT. Its translation is CASSLRGEEKLFF.

The chain combines TRBV12-5 with TRBJ2-1; TRBD2 matches at 10 bases. The CDR3 loop spans 13 amino acids. Losses at the gene ends were 6 bases for V and 5 bases for J; bases not matched to a gene: 1. Germline CDR1 and CDR2: LGHNT and FRNRAP. The DNA of the CDR3 is TGTGCTAGTGGGAGCGGGAGGGACAATGAGCAGTTCTTC. It yields the protein CASGSGRDNEQFF.

The chain joins TRBV28 to TRBJ2-2, with 7 bases lining up with TRBD1. The V and J ends lost 7 bases and 2 bases, in that order; junction bases with no gene match: 10. CDR1 is MDHEN and CDR2 is SYDVKM in the germline V gene. CDR3 size: 16 residues. The CDR3 protein is CASNAPGQRNTGELFF. The CDR3 region has the DNA TGTGCCAGCAACGCCCCGGGACAGAGAAACACCGGGGAGCTGTTTTTT.

The chain carries TRBV23-1 and TRBJ1-2; the D gene is possibly TRBD1 (6 bases). TRBV23-1 is annotated as an ORF whose role is uncertain. The length of the CDR3 is 17 residues. The ends were cut back, 4 bases at V and 0 bases at J, with 18 bases in the middle. CDR3 amino acids: CASSLPGGGLPNYGYTF. The CDR3 bases are TGCGCCAGCAGTCTTCCCGGGGGGGGCTTGCCTAACTATGGCTACACCTTC.

This clone was recorded once. The rearrangement joins TRBV18 to TRBJ2-3, with 8 positions matching TRBD1. The CDR3 is made up of 15 amino acids. In germline, CDR1 is KGHSH, CDR2 LQKENI. V gave up 0 bases and J gave up 1 base; unmatched junction bases: 0. CDR3 protein: CASSPPTGGTDTQYF. DNA for the CDR3: TGTGCCAGCTCACCACCGACAGGGGGCACAGATACGCAGTATTTT.

This clone was picked up one time. V and J are TRBV7-9 and TRBJ1-5, with 8 bases aligning to TRBD1. Trimming took 2 bases from V and 2 from J; bases not matched to a gene: 2. The germline gives CDR1 SEHNR, CDR2 FQNEAQ (reference sequence). The CDR3 is made up of 15 amino acids. The CDR3 DNA sequence: TGTGCCAGCAGCTTACTGGGACAGGGCAATCAGCCCCAGCATTTT. This translates into CASSLLGQGNQPQHF.